This passage covers 22 T cell receptor beta chains from one sample sequenced in a study of blood T cell repertoires in COVID-19. TCRdb's copy holds only in-frame clones and misses some; the assay was immunoSEQ multiplex PCR. This sample has about 390,000 clones, with more than 75% found just once. Sequencing input: peripheral blood. These receptors all stem from a woman in her sixties with COVID-19, enrolled during active disease.

This rearrangement joins TRBV7-2 to TRBJ1-2; D may be TRBD1 (5 bases). CDR1 and CDR2 from the germline V gene are SGHTA and FQGNSA. V lost 0 bases and J lost 4, with 12 bases in between. The CDR3 has 15 amino acids. Here the CDR3 reads CASSLAIADSYGYTF. The CDR3 nucleotides read TGTGCCAGCAGCTTAGCGATAGCCGACAGCTATGGCTACACCTTC.

V usage is TRBV11-3 and J usage is TRBJ1-5; D may be TRBD1 (5 bases). The germline gives CDR1 SGHNT, CDR2 YENEEA. V was shortened by 1 base and J by 4 bases, with 11 bases between the two germline ends. The CDR3 extends over 15 amino acids. CDR3 residues: CASSLGGLENQPQHF. CDR3 bases: TGTGCCAGCAGCTTAGGGGGACTGGAAAATCAGCCCCAGCATTTT. The variable domain in full, with the rest retrieved from reference TRBV11-3 and TRBJ1-5, is EAGVVQSPRYKIIEKKQPVAFWCNPISGHNTLYWYLQNLGQGPELLIRYENEEAVDDSQLPKDRFSAERLKGVDSTLKIQPAELGDSAVYLCASSLGGLENQPQHFGDGTRLSIL.

The rearrangement links TRBV5-4 to TRBJ1-2; 9 positions match TRBD1. This CDR3 has 15 amino acids. Germline trimming cut 3 bases from V and 4 bases from J; bases unmatched to any gene: 7. Germline V gene data show CDR1 as SGHNT and CDR2 as YYREEE (reference sequence). The DNA for the CDR3 is TGTGCCAGCAGCTCGAGACAGGGGGAGGCCTATGGCTACACCTTC. Translated: CASSSRQGEAYGYTF.

In regard to this clone: A junction end diverges from the germline sequence, so it may reflect a read error. V and J are TRBV30 and TRBJ1-1; perhaps TRBD1 as D (6 bases). The length of the CDR3 is 10 residues. Per the germline V gene, CDR1 is GTSNPN and CDR2 is SVGIG (reference sequence). The CDR3 spells CAAGDTGAFF. Written as DNA, the CDR3 is TGTGCCGCAGGGGATACTGGAGCTTTCTTT. Combining the CDR3 with reference TRBV30 and TRBJ1-1 gives the whole variable domain SQTIHQWPATLVQPVGSPLSLECTVEGTSNPNLYWYRQAAGRGLQLLFYSVGIGQISSEVPQNLSASRPQDRQFILSSKKLLLSDSGFYLCAAGDTGAFFGQGTRLTVV.

The V call is TRBV11-3, the J call TRBJ2-3; TRBD1 aligns across 8 bases. V was pared by 1 base and J by 4 bases, with 7 bases of the junction left unmatched. This CDR3 region has 16 residues. Germline lookup yields CDR1 SGHNT and CDR2 YENEEA. The CDR3 DNA sequence: TGTGCCAGCAGCTTAGGAGGCAGGGGGCGCCCAGATACGCAGTATTTT. This encodes CASSLGGRGRPDTQYF.

The sample holds a few counts of this clone. V and J are TRBV6-2 or TRBV6-3 and TRBJ1-2, with 9 bases that match TRBD1. The V segment lost 6 bases and the J segment 4 bases; nucleotides outside the gene matches: 3. The CDR3 consists of 13 residues. Germline V CDR1 and CDR2: MNHEY, SVGEGT. The CDR3 region is CASSLQGAYGYTF. The CDR3, as DNA: TGTGCCAGCAGCCTACAGGGGGCCTATGGCTACACCTTC.

The sample holds a few counts of this clone. The rearrangement joins TRBV11-3 to TRBJ1-1; weak D call: TRBD1 (5 bases). Germline V lookup: CDR1 SGHNT, CDR2 YENEEA. The germline V and J ends were trimmed by 4 bases and 8 bases, with 11 bases remaining between them. The CDR3 sequence is 12 residues long. In nucleotides, the CDR3 is TGTGCCAGCAGCTCCCCGGCAGGGGAAGCTTTCTTT. Translating it yields CASSSPAGEAFF.

V usage is TRBV6-2 or TRBV6-3 and J usage is TRBJ2-7; a possible D gene is TRBD1 (5 bases). Trimming removed 4 bases from V and 6 bases from J, with 13 bases in between. The CDR3 is 13 amino acids. CDR1 MNHEY and CDR2 SVGEGT come from the germline V gene. CDR3 amino acids: CASSLGEGVEQYF. CDR3 bases: TGTGCCAGCAGTTTAGGAGAAGGGGTCGAGCAGTACTTC.

The chain recombines TRBV25-1 with TRBJ1-4, with D perhaps TRBD1 (6 bases). The V end was cut by 2 bases, the J end by 2 bases, with 9 bases between. The CDR3 is made up of 15 amino acids. Per germline, CDR1 MGHDK and CDR2 SYGVNS. This CDR3 reads CASSETGRTNEKLFF. As DNA, the CDR3 is TGTGCCAGCAGTGAAACAGGGCGGACTAATGAAAAACTGTTTTTT.

The V and J genes are TRBV3-1 (or the pseudogene TRBV3-2) and TRBJ2-3, with 7 bases matching TRBD1. With V trimmed by 5 bases and J by 3 bases, 2 bases remained unmatched. The CDR3 loop spans 13 amino acids. CDR1 is LGHDT and CDR2 is YNNKEL in the germline V gene (reference sequence). CDR3 loop: CASSLQGTDTQYF. Here the CDR3 DNA reads TGTGCCAGCAGCTTACAGGGGACAGATACGCAGTATTTT.

J is TRBJ2-3 and V is TRBV9; D gene uncertain. Trimming left V 0 bases short and J 6 bases short, with 8 bases between. CDR1 is SGDLS and CDR2 is YYNGEE in the germline V gene. This CDR3 is 13 amino acids long. The CDR3 protein is CASSVVASDTQYF. CDR3 coding DNA: TGTGCCAGCAGCGTAGTGGCTTCGGATACGCAGTATTTT.

With respect to this clone: The junction departs from the called germline gene at one end, perhaps through a read error. J is TRBJ1-3 and V is TRBV7-3; 9 positions match TRBD1. The germline V gene encodes CDR1 SGHTA and CDR2 FQGTGA. The CDR3 has 14 residues. CDR3 sequence reads: CASSPSTGGSTIYF. The CDR3, as DNA: TGTGCCAGCAGCCCCTCGACAGGGGGAAGCACCATATATTTT.

This rearrangement joins TRBV9 to TRBJ1-2, with D possibly being TRBD1 (5 bases). Trimming removed 3 bases from V and 4 bases from J, with 19 bases in between. The length of the CDR3 is 16 residues. Germline CDR1 reads SGDLS; CDR2 reads YYNGEE. CDR3 residues: CASSAELAGRGYGYTF. CDR3 DNA: TGTGCCAGCAGCGCGGAGTTGGCAGGGCGCGGCTATGGCTACACCTTC.

The rearrangement links TRBV6-5 to TRBJ2-5; TRBD1 is a possible D gene (6 bases). The CDR3 spans 14 residues. Trimming left V 7 bases short and J 5 bases short, with 17 bases between. Germline assignment: CDR1 MNHEY and CDR2 SVGAGI. The CDR3 sequence is CASTRGQGLETQYF. CDR3 DNA sequence: TGTGCCAGCACCCGAGGTCAGGGGTTGGAGACCCAGTACTTC.

This clone showed up just once. Other DNA sequences within the sample encode an identical CDR3. V gene TRBV5-1 combines with J gene TRBJ1-1, with no clear D. Germline lookup yields CDR1 SGHRS and CDR2 YFSETQ. Trimming shortened V by 0 bases and J by 1 base, and 7 bases separated the two germline ends. This CDR3 has 14 residues. CDR3 sequence: CASSLVAGNTEAFF. The CDR3 nucleotides are TGCGCCAGCAGCTTGGTGGCAGGGAACACTGAAGCTTTCTTT.

This sequence joins TRBV7-9 and TRBJ2-7; D remains unclear. Trimming removed 2 bases from V and 5 bases from J, with 10 bases in between. This CDR3 region has 13 residues. Germline CDR1 reads SEHNR; CDR2 reads FQNEAQ (reference sequence). DNA of the CDR3: TGTGCCAGCAGCTTATCAGTGAATGACGAGCAGTACTTC. This gives the protein CASSLSVNDEQYF.

This clone was seen once. V is TRBV5-1 and J is TRBJ1-2; TRBD1 might be the D (5 bases). With 0 bases removed from V and 6 bases from J, the gap between germline ends came to 12 bases. The CDR3 length is 14 residues. Germline CDR1 is SGHRS and CDR2 is YFSETQ. Here the CDR3 reads CASSLGQGMDGYTF. CDR3 DNA: TGCGCCAGCAGCTTGGGGCAGGGAATGGATGGCTACACCTTC.

The V and J genes are TRBV10-3 and TRBJ2-7, with 8 bases aligning to TRBD1. This CDR3 region has 18 residues. V was pared by 1 base and J by 5 bases, with 16 bases of the junction left unmatched. Germline V gene sequence: CDR1 ENHRY, CDR2 SYGVKD. CDR3 sequence reads: CAISEWPPGQGSPNEQYF. DNA of the CDR3: TGTGCCATCAGTGAGTGGCCCCCCGGACAGGGCTCTCCTAACGAGCAGTACTTC.

The chain couples TRBV19 to TRBJ1-1; D might be TRBD1 (6 bases). The V end was cut by 5 bases, the J end by 1 base, with 17 bases between. This CDR3 is built from 16 residues. Germline lookup yields CDR1 LNHDA and CDR2 SQIVND (reference sequence). Here the CDR3 reads CASSSRGGQTNTEAFF. CDR3 DNA: TGTGCCAGTAGTTCCCGGGGGGGACAAACGAACACTGAAGCTTTCTTT.

This chain's CDR3 is CASSPGTGQDTQYF. CDR3 sequence (DNA): TGCGCCAGCAGCCCGGGGACAGGGCAAGATACGCAGTATTTT. The rearrangement uses TRBV5-1 and TRBJ2-3; TRBD1 matches at 9 bases. The CDR3 has 14 residues. V lost 4 bases, J lost 5 bases, and 5 bases stayed unmatched. In germline, CDR1 is SGHRS, CDR2 YFSETQ.

The rearrangement links TRBV4-2 to TRBJ2-3; tentatively, D is TRBD2 (7 bases). This CDR3 is 15 amino acids long. Germline V gene lookup returns CDR1 LGHNA and CDR2 YNFKEQ. Deletions cut 3 bases from V and 0 bases from J, with 10 bases between. This CDR3 reads CASSQAGASTDTQYF. In nucleotides, the CDR3 is TGTGCCAGCAGCCAGGCGGGGGCCAGCACAGATACGCAGTATTTT.

V is TRBV15 and J is TRBJ2-7; TRBD2 is a possible D gene (6 bases). The V gene's germline CDR1 is LNHNV and CDR2 YYDKDF (reference sequence). This CDR3 is 15 amino acids long. The V gene lost 4 bases and the J gene lost 1 base, with 14 bases spanning the gap. In DNA, the CDR3 is TGTGCCACCAGCACACTTAGCGGCCAGTCCTACGAGCAGTACTTC. Encoded protein: CATSTLSGQSYEQYF. The full variable domain, its missing parts supplied by reference TRBV15 and TRBJ2-7, is DAMVIQNPRYQVTQFGKPVTLSCSQTLNHNVMYWYQQKSSQAPKLLFHYYDKDFNNEADTPDNFQSRRPNTSFCFLDIRSPGLGDTAMYLCATSTLSGQSYEQYFGPGTRLTVT.